A single T cell receptor beta chain is shown here with its context. The germline CDR1 and CDR2 sequences are LNHDA and SQIVND (reference sequence). The CDR3 has 15 residues. The V and J ends lost 3 bases and 0 bases, in that order; junction bases with no gene match: 3. The data derive from a study of blood T cell repertoires in COVID-19. Study-wide context: Sources were T cells, B-cell-depleted T cells, or PBMCs; the material itself was cDNA or gDNA.

As handled by the study authors: By means of reference gene primer amplification, nucleated cell counts were estimated. Only in-frame clones appear in the TCRdb table, and some are missing; sequencing was by immunoSEQ multiplex PCR. The D gene and trimming were derived from the DNA, and the V and J assignments and clone size from that table. Seen here are about 20,000 clones, approximately 91% observed once, and the top ten hold approximately 12%. The TCR was taken from a human donor in a cohort sampled during active COVID-19. The V and J genes are TRBV19 and TRBJ2-5; 8 positions match TRBD1. Sequencing input: peripheral blood. The CDR3 nucleotides read TGTGCCAGTAGTATCGCCAGGGGGCACCAAGAGACCCAGTACTTC. Amino acid sequence: CASSIARGHQETQYF.